The present T cell receptor beta chain was sequenced within a study of post-analysis software for immune sequencing data. Each TCR beta cDNA library carried unique molecular identifiers. TCRdb reprocessed the PCR reads with MiXCR, giving one entry per CDR3 protein. Of 820,000 or so distinct CDR3 sequences in the sample, about 57% are singletons; the top ten hold over 4%. In germline, CDR1 is SEHNR, CDR2 FQNEAQ (reference sequence). The V and J ends lost 5 bases and 4 bases, in that order; junction bases with no gene match: 11. This CDR3 is 18 amino acids long. Notes on the study in general: Higher frequency in patients than in controls was seen for roughly five TRBV segments, with TRBV5-6, TRBV5-1 and TRBV20-1 among them.

As to this clonotype: Its antigen is currently unknown.

V usage is TRBV7-9 and J usage is TRBJ2-5; 15 nucleotides agree with TRBD2. Input material: blood. The TCR was taken from a girl aged 10 to 17 with multiple sclerosis. As DNA, the CDR3 is TGTGCCAGCAGCCGTCGGACTAGCGGGAGGGCTATCCTAGAGACCCAGTACTTC. Amino acids: CASSRRTSGRAILETQYF.